This T cell receptor (beta chain) was documented in a study of CD8 T cells in ankylosing spondylitis. Study findings and constraints: Significant enrichment of disease-linked clones was reported in matched ankylosing spondylitis synovial fluid. One TCR beta motif, made up of 7 or 8 highly homologous variants, appeared characteristic of ankylosing spondylitis blood.

This clonotype was counted between two and nine times. Its antigen is unidentified. MiXCR, applied by TCRdb to the 5' RACE reads, yields one record per CDR3 protein. Of a few hundred thousand distinct CDR3 sequences in the sample, 15% to 20% were seen once. This CDR3 region has 15 residues. The V gene's germline CDR1 is DFQATT and CDR2 SNEGSKA (reference sequence). Deletions cut 2 bases from V and 4 bases from J, with 15 bases between. The TCR comes from a male donor with ankylosing spondylitis. The genes are TRBV20-1 and TRBJ1-3; D is possibly TRBD1 (6 bases). The sample taken for sequencing was blood, either unsorted or a sorted T cell fraction (not recorded which). The CDR3 DNA follows: TGCAGTGCTAGACCTGCGACAGGCTCCGGAAACACCATATATTTT. Its translation is CSARPATGSGNTIYF.